This T cell receptor beta chain was obtained from a study of blood T cell repertoires in COVID-19. Study-level information: From T cells, B-cell-depleted T cells, or PBMCs came the material, which was cDNA or gDNA.

CDR3 length: 14 residues. Trimming took off 5 bases at V and 8 bases at J, with 18 bases between the two ends. Germline CDR1 and CDR2: MDHEN and SYDVKM. Profiling relied on immunoSEQ multiplex PCR, and the TCRdb table lists in-frame clones only, not all of them. The sample gives some 240,000 clones, around 80% of which show up once; about 10% is in the top ten. Sequencing was performed on peripheral blood. This chain links TRBV28 with TRBJ1-1, with D unclear. This receptor was obtained from a man aged 50-59 years with active or convalescent COVID-19. The CDR3 bases are TGTGCCAGCAGTCCGCGGAGGGCCCTTAGGGAAGCTTTCTTT. Protein product: CASSPRRALREAFF.